Below, one T cell receptor (beta chain) is given with its context. Its antigen is not identified. Data came from immunoSEQ multiplex PCR; TCRdb stores just in-frame clones and leaves some out. This table holds 33,000 or so clones, 93% found once. This sample stems from a study of T cells in tuberculosis. Study in general: This South African cohort compared adolescents with or without latent tuberculosis against adults with active tuberculosis.

Study findings and constraints: Classification accuracy was over 85% (AUROC approximately 0.89) with the GMM-specific repertoire.

Each clinical donor contributed on average roughly 90,000 T cells from unsorted cryopreserved PBMC. The sample was PBMCs. This receptor was identified in a donor aged 10 to 29 with latent tuberculosis or without tuberculosis infection.

Here the CDR3 DNA reads TGTGCCAGTAGTCCCCCCCTGGCGGGGAACCCTCCAGATACGCAGTATTTT. Translated, it gives CASSPPLAGNPPDTQYF. The rearrangement uses TRBV19 and TRBJ2-3; D perhaps matches TRBD2 (6 bases). Trimming removed 5 bases from V and 4 bases from J, with 22 bases in between. This CDR3 contains 17 residues. The V gene's germline CDR1 is LNHDA and CDR2 SQIVND (reference sequence).